Below, 7 T cell receptor beta chains from the same sample are listed, as sequenced in a study of blood T cell repertoires in COVID-19 (dated by TCRdb to the early 2020s). Libraries were made using the immunoSEQ multiplex PCR assay. This is the immuneACCESS table as TCRdb keeps it, with only in-frame sequences that have V and J called. A part of the clones is gone; compared with another copy, unresolved V genes explain less than half, and the rest is unexplained. For this sample there are approximately 250,000 clones; 80% to 90% appear just once. The top ten hold 4.1% of the sample. The sequenced material came from PBMCs or T cells enriched from blood (not recorded which). The receptors come from a woman in her 30s who had recovered from COVID-19.

The chain couples TRBV9 to TRBJ2-3, with TRBD2 identical over 11 bases. CDR1 SGDLS and CDR2 YYNGEE come from the germline V gene. The CDR3 covers 21 residues. Trimming at V came to 0 bases and at J to 2 bases, leaving 17 bases not matched to a gene. The CDR3 here is CASSVGPGTSGAPPPTDTQYF. As DNA, the CDR3 is TGTGCCAGCAGCGTAGGGCCCGGGACTAGCGGAGCTCCCCCACCCACAGATACGCAGTATTTT. Full variable domain (outside the CDR3, taken from reference TRBV9 and TRBJ2-3): DSGVTQTPKHLITATGQRVTLRCSPRSGDLSVYWYQQSLDQGLQFLIQYYNGEERAKGNILERFSAQQFPDLHSELNLSSLELGDSALYFCASSVGPGTSGAPPPTDTQYFGPGTRLTVL.

The chain is built from TRBV27 and TRBJ1-4, with D perhaps matching TRBD1 (6 bases). The CDR3 is 14 amino acids. From germline, CDR1 is MNHEY and CDR2 SMNVEV (reference sequence). The CDR3: CAFNTPGQNEKLFF. The CDR3 DNA sequence: TGTGCTTTCAACACCCCTGGACAGAATGAAAAACTGTTTTTT.

This clone occurred once. The V and J genes are TRBV21-1 and TRBJ2-7; TRBD2 is the table's D call and was not checked against the DNA. TRBV21-1 is tagged as a pseudogene. The CDR3 runs 14 residues. CDR3 loop: CASSRIAADYEQYF. In nucleotides, the CDR3 is TGTGCCAGCAGCAGAATAGCAGCCGACTACGAGCAGTACTTC.

This clone was observed once. The chain carries TRBV30 and TRBJ1-1, with a possible D match to TRBD1 (6 bases). Germline V lookup: CDR1 GTSNPN, CDR2 SVGIG (reference sequence). V shed 4 bases and J shed 2 bases, with 8 bases lying between them. This CDR3 comprises 12 residues. DNA for the CDR3: TGTGCCTGGAACAGGGCCAACACTGAAGCTTTCTTT. Translation: CAWNRANTEAFF.

The V and J genes are TRBV10-3 and TRBJ1-5; D perhaps matches TRBD1 (6 bases). The V gene's germline CDR1 is ENHRY and CDR2 SYGVKD. Trimming removed 2 bases at V and 0 bases at J, with 8 bases between. The CDR3 is made up of 15 amino acids. CDR3 DNA sequence: TGTGCCATCAGTGAGGGGACAAATAGCAATCAGCCCCAGCATTTT. Its translation is CAISEGTNSNQPQHF.

This rearrangement joins TRBV9 to TRBJ2-1; 7 nucleotides agree with TRBD2. This CDR3 has 14 residues. Germline values: CDR1 SGDLS, CDR2 YYNGEE. V shed 2 bases and J 8 bases; nucleotides not matched to a gene: 7. CDR3 residues: CASSVSGGGHEQFF. The CDR3 DNA follows: TGTGCCAGCAGCGTGTCGGGAGGAGGTCATGAGCAGTTCTTC.

CDR3 in amino acids: CASSLRDRVRFF. The CDR3 DNA reads as TGTGCCAGCAGTCTCCGGGACAGGGTGCGGTTCTTC. The genes are TRBV28 and TRBJ2-1; 9 nucleotides line up with TRBD1. Trimming cost V 5 bases and J 15 bases; bases outside gene matches: 8. The germline V gene encodes CDR1 MDHEN and CDR2 SYDVKM. The CDR3 covers 12 residues.